This T cell receptor (beta chain) was observed in a study of blood T cells in healthy people across ages. Study-wide points: When set beside aged donors, long-lived donors presented more naive CD4+ cells and higher diversity. Not knowing donor CMV status may have confounded expanded clonotype changes.

This clonotype was detected a few times. Its antigen is as yet unknown. The missing conserved phenylalanine or tryptophan at the end of this CDR3 makes a read error likely. The CDR3 contains 16 residues. V was pared by 6 bases and J by 0 bases, with 18 bases between. The germline gives CDR1 MDHEN, CDR2 SYDVKM. The authors ran a second PCR of about 7 to 11 cycles using a sample-barcoded 5' primer and a J-beta primer mix. Tagging of each cDNA molecule was performed by a template-switch adaptor with 12 random nucleotides. TCRdb reprocessed the 5' RACE reads with MiXCR, giving one entry per CDR3 protein. The sample shows about 290,000 distinct CDR3 sequences, 27% of them seen only once.

The chain links TRBV28 to TRBJ2-7; TRBD1 is a possible D gene (5 bases). Sequencing was done on a sample of blood. The receptor was derived from a woman aged 70 to 79 in good health. CDR3 DNA sequence: TGTGCCAGCAGCCTTTTCCAGGGCTCGAGCTCCTACGAGCAGTACCTC. Encoded protein: CASSLFQGSSSYEQYL.